This T cell receptor (beta chain) was recovered during a study of blood T cell repertoires in COVID-19. Overall study: Some COVID-19 samples were acute and others convalescent; all came from the United States, Italy and Spain. Sources were T cells, B-cell-depleted T cells, or PBMCs; the material itself was cDNA or gDNA.

V lost 0 bases, J lost 2 bases, and 11 bases lay in between. The CDR3 is 15 residues long. Germline CDR1 MNHNY, CDR2 SVGAGI (reference sequence). This clone has a single count. In the source study's methods: The authors estimated nucleated cell counts from reference gene primer amplification. Here immunoSEQ multiplex PCR was the method, and the copy in TCRdb shows in-frame clones only, minus some. V, J and clone size are those of that table, while D and trimming were read from the DNA. The sample lists about 75,000 clones; around 89% were seen once. This clonotype was sampled from a human donor in a cohort sampled during active COVID-19. The chain is built from TRBV6-6 and TRBJ2-7, with TRBD2 as a possible D gene (5 bases). The specimen was peripheral blood. CDR3 region: CASSYSAGPTYEQYF. The CDR3 DNA sequence: TGTGCCAGCAGTTACTCGGCGGGCCCGACCTACGAGCAGTACTTC.